The 10 T cell receptor beta chains below come from one sample, sequenced in a study of the immune and genomic landscape of osteosarcoma. Method: immunoSEQ multiplex PCR; TCRdb's copy keeps in-frame clones and lacks some. The sample consists of about 6,200 clones, 65% to 80% of them appearing once. Osteosarcoma specimens were post-treatment primary, local recurrence and metastasis tumors from poor-prognosis patients. Sequences were obtained from osteosarcoma tumor tissue from the lung. The receptors shown here come from a human donor with osteosarcoma.

The chain links TRBV14 to TRBJ2-7; 9 bases are a match to TRBD1. The CDR3 length is 14 residues. V was pared by 3 bases and J by 6 bases, with 6 bases of the junction left unmatched. The germline V gene encodes CDR1 SGHDN and CDR2 FVKESK. The CDR3 sequence is CASSHPGQGSEQYF. DNA of the CDR3: TGTGCCAGCAGCCACCCGGGACAGGGAAGCGAGCAGTACTTC.

This chain joins TRBV7-3 and TRBJ1-1; unclear D gene. Trimming removed 6 bases from V and 3 bases from J, with 11 bases in between. Germline values: CDR1 SGHTA, CDR2 FQGTGA. The CDR3 is made up of 13 amino acids. The DNA for the CDR3 is TGTGCCAGCAGATTGCGGCTGGACACTGAAGCTTTCTTT. Amino acid sequence: CASRLRLDTEAFF.

This clone was observed once. This chain connects TRBV7-9 to TRBJ2-1, with D perhaps being TRBD1 or TRBD2 (5 bases each). Per the germline V gene, CDR1 is SEHNR and CDR2 is FQNEAQ (reference sequence). The CDR3 covers 13 residues. The germline V and J ends were trimmed by 3 bases and 7 bases, with 10 bases remaining between them. The CDR3 region has the DNA TGTGCCAGCAGCTTTCCTGGGGGAAATGAGCAGTTCTTC. Its translation is CASSFPGGNEQFF.

The chain carries TRBV11-3 and TRBJ2-5, with 7 bases lining up with TRBD1. Per the germline V gene, CDR1 is SGHNT and CDR2 is YENEEA. V lost 1 base, J lost 7 bases, and 6 bases stayed unmatched. The CDR3 length is 14 residues. DNA of the CDR3: TGTGCCAGCAGCTTAGGGGACAGCGCGGGGACCCAGTACTTC. Its protein is CASSLGDSAGTQYF.

The chain joins TRBV11-2 to TRBJ2-2; D possibly corresponds to TRBD2 (6 bases). Germline assignment: CDR1 SGHAT and CDR2 FQNNGV. Trimming removed 4 bases at V and 6 bases at J, with 12 bases between. The CDR3 totals 14 residues. As DNA, the CDR3 is TGTGCCAGCAGCTGGGGGGATTACGCCGGGGAGCTGTTTTTT. The encoded protein is CASSWGDYAGELFF.

The J gene is TRBJ2-3, the V gene TRBV9; weak D call: TRBD2 (5 bases). V shed 4 bases and J shed 4 bases, with 13 bases lying between them. CDR3 size: 14 residues. The germline V gene has CDR1 SGDLS and CDR2 YYNGEE. The CDR3 protein is CASSPGGAADTQYF. Written as DNA, the CDR3 is TGTGCCAGCAGCCCAGGAGGCGCGGCAGATACGCAGTATTTT.

This clone was seen only once. The chain carries TRBV28 and TRBJ1-2; TRBD1 aligns across 8 bases. CDR3 length: 15 residues. Germline assignment: CDR1 MDHEN and CDR2 SYDVKM. Trimming removed 2 bases from V and 3 bases from J; junction bases left unmatched: 5. The CDR3 nucleotides read TGTGCCAGCAGTTTAAGGGACAGGCCACACTATGGCTACACCTTC. Translated, it gives CASSLRDRPHYGYTF.

This clone has only a few counts. The chain links TRBV19 to TRBJ2-6; a weak D match, TRBD2 (6 bases). The ends were cut back, 0 bases at V and 0 bases at J, with 6 bases in the middle. The CDR3 totals 16 residues. CDR1 LNHDA and CDR2 SQIVND come from the germline V gene (reference sequence). Here the CDR3 DNA reads TGTGCCAGTAGTATAGAGGAGGGCTCTGGGGCCAACGTCCTGACTTTC. This gives the protein CASSIEEGSGANVLTF.

The gene calls are TRBV4-2 and TRBJ2-4; the match to TRBD1 covers 11 bases. Trimming cost V 8 bases and J 7 bases; bases outside gene matches: 7. The CDR3 length is 14 residues. CDR1 and CDR2 (germline): LGHNA, YNFKEQ. The CDR3 nucleotides read TGTGCCAGCTCCCGGGACAGGGGGTGGAACATTCAGTACTTC. Its translation is CASSRDRGWNIQYF.

The chain carries TRBV27 and TRBJ2-3, with 8 bases aligning to TRBD2. Germline trimming cut 3 bases from V and 0 bases from J; bases unmatched to any gene: 2. The CDR3 has 15 residues. Germline CDR1 reads MNHEY; CDR2 reads SMNVEV (reference sequence). In DNA, the CDR3 is TGTGCCAGCAGTTTTATAGCGGGGAGCACAGATACGCAGTATTTT. It translates to CASSFIAGSTDTQYF.